These 25 T cell receptor beta chains were all obtained from the same sample, sequenced in a study of cytomegalovirus exposure and HLA in healthy donors. PCR was performed using 60 Vbeta and 13 Jbeta primers. Method: immunoSEQ multiplex PCR; TCRdb's copy keeps in-frame clones and lacks some. The sample shows over 150,000 clones, around four fifths of them seen only once. Input material: PBMCs. These receptors all stem from a woman in her forties or fifties in good health and CMV-seropositive.

The V call is TRBV11-3, the J call TRBJ2-1; D is perhaps TRBD2 (6 bases). This CDR3 region has 11 residues. From germline, CDR1 is SGHNT and CDR2 YENEEA. Trimming left V 5 bases short and J 7 bases short, with 6 bases between. This chain's CDR3 is CASSRGNEQFF. The CDR3 DNA reads TGTGCCAGCAGCCGGGGGAATGAGCAGTTCTTC.

This clone appeared once. This chain links TRBV11-2 with TRBJ2-3; D gene uncertain. The V and J ends lost 2 bases and 0 bases respectively, with 9 bases between them. The CDR3 extends over 15 amino acids. Germline V gene lookup returns CDR1 SGHAT and CDR2 FQNNGV. CDR3 bases: TGTGCCAGCAGCTTAAATAGAGCTAGCACAGATACGCAGTATTTT. Translating gives CASSLNRASTDTQYF.

This chain connects TRBV19 to TRBJ1-2; 10 bases map to TRBD1. V shed 2 bases and J 5 bases; nucleotides not matched to a gene: 14. Per the germline V gene, CDR1 is LNHDA and CDR2 is SQIVND (reference sequence). The CDR3 contains 18 residues. DNA of the CDR3: TGTGCCAGTAGTATATCTTATGGGACAGGGGATCCTACTTATGGCTACACCTTC. It is translated as CASSISYGTGDPTYGYTF.

The rearrangement joins TRBV28 to TRBJ1-2, with 7 bases lining up with TRBD1. The CDR3 length is 13 residues. J was trimmed by 3 bases and V by 5 bases; bases with no gene match: 3. In germline, CDR1 is MDHEN, CDR2 SYDVKM. CDR3 in amino acids: CASSTGTDYGYTF. The CDR3 DNA follows: TGTGCCAGCAGTACCGGGACAGACTATGGCTACACCTTC.

J is TRBJ1-2 and V is TRBV18, with TRBD1 matching 9 bases. The CDR3 consists of 15 residues. Trimming at V came to 3 bases and at J to 4 bases, leaving 6 bases not matched to a gene. Germline V gene data show CDR1 as KGHSH and CDR2 as LQKENI. This chain's CDR3 is CASSPGQGWTYGYTF. CDR3 in DNA: TGTGCCAGCTCACCGGGACAGGGCTGGACCTATGGCTACACCTTC.

The CDR3 DNA reads TGCGCCAGCAGCTTCGGTCGCGAGCAGTACTTC. Residues: CASSFGREQYF. The J gene is TRBJ2-7, the V gene TRBV5-1, with no clear D. Germline V lookup: CDR1 SGHRS, CDR2 YFSETQ. This CDR3 comprises 11 residues. The V end was cut by 2 bases, the J end by 6 bases, with 6 bases between.

The gene calls are TRBV30 and TRBJ2-5; TRBD2 aligns across 7 bases. Trimming removed 0 bases from V and 2 bases from J; junction bases left unmatched: 6. Germline CDR1 reads GTSNPN; CDR2 reads SVGIG (reference sequence). The length of the CDR3 is 15 residues. This CDR3 is CAWSVSGGLQETQYF. The CDR3 bases are TGTGCCTGGAGTGTTTCGGGAGGTTTGCAAGAGACCCAGTACTTC.

The CDR3 DNA reads TGTGCCAGCAGTTCGGCTGAAGGGGCCCAGTACTTC. Amino acid sequence: CASSSAEGAQYF. The chain is built from TRBV6-6 and TRBJ2-5; D may be TRBD1 (5 bases). CDR3 length: 12 amino acids. The germline V gene encodes CDR1 MNHNY and CDR2 SVGAGI (reference sequence). The V end was cut by 4 bases, the J end by 9 bases, with 12 bases between.

A single count supports this clone. V and J are TRBV28 and TRBJ2-3; 9 nucleotides agree with TRBD2. J lost 0 bases, V lost 6 bases, and 16 bases had no gene match. The CDR3 has 19 residues. From germline, CDR1 is MDHEN and CDR2 SYDVKM. In DNA, the CDR3 is TGTGCCAGCAGCCCGTTTGTGGTTAGCGGGGGAGCTAGCACAGATACGCAGTATTTT. Protein sequence: CASSPFVVSGGASTDTQYF. Complete variable domain (other parts from reference TRBV28 and TRBJ2-3): DVKVTQSSRYLVKRTGEKVFLECVQDMDHENMFWYRQDPGLGLRLIYFSYDVKMKEKGDIPEGYSVSREKKERFSLILESASTNQTSMYLCASSPFVVSGGASTDTQYFGPGTRLTVL.

The chain is built from TRBV7-2 and TRBJ1-5; TRBD1 matches at 7 bases. This CDR3 region has 17 residues. Per the germline V gene, CDR1 is SGHTA and CDR2 is FQGNSA. With 6 bases clipped from V and 0 bases from J, the junction kept 11 bases outside the gene matches. This CDR3 reads CASSLSPGTDSNQPQHF. In nucleotides, the CDR3 is TGTGCCAGCAGTCTTTCACCCGGGACAGATAGCAATCAGCCCCAGCATTTT.

V usage is TRBV5-8 and J usage is TRBJ2-5, with D perhaps TRBD1 (7 bases). CDR3 length equals 13 residues. The germline V and J ends were trimmed by 4 bases and 5 bases, with 12 bases remaining between them. Germline CDR1 SGHTS, CDR2 YDEGEE. Here the CDR3 reads CASSGGGAETQYF. The CDR3 DNA follows: TGTGCCAGCAGCGGAGGGGGCGCGGAGACCCAGTACTTC.

The chain is built from TRBV30 and TRBJ1-1, with D unclear. Trimming shortened V by 2 bases and J by 5 bases, and 15 bases separated the two germline ends. Germline V gene sequence: CDR1 GTSNPN, CDR2 SVGIG (reference sequence). The CDR3 extends over 14 amino acids. The chain's CDR3 is CAWSKEGARTEAFF. CDR3 bases: TGTGCCTGGAGTAAGGAGGGCGCGAGGACTGAAGCTTTCTTT.

The chain links TRBV6-5 to TRBJ2-3; a possible D gene is TRBD2 (6 bases). Trimming left V 1 base short and J 2 bases short, with 10 bases between. CDR3 size: 15 residues. CDR1 is MNHEY and CDR2 is SVGAGI in the germline V gene. The CDR3 protein is CASSYWGLATDTQYF. The CDR3 DNA follows: TGTGCCAGCAGTTACTGGGGACTTGCCACAGATACGCAGTATTTT.

The chain recombines TRBV2 with TRBJ1-5, with D hard to call. CDR1 and CDR2 from the germline V gene are SNHLY and FYNNEI. This CDR3 region has 16 residues. V shed 0 bases and J shed 3 bases, with 12 bases lying between them. CDR3 loop: CASSEAGGVPNQPQHF. The CDR3 DNA reads as TGTGCCAGCAGTGAAGCAGGCGGGGTCCCCAATCAGCCCCAGCATTTT.

As regards this clone: Different DNA sequences within this sample yield the same CDR3. The chain combines TRBV7-9 with TRBJ1-3; D perhaps matches TRBD1 (6 bases). The CDR3 is made up of 14 amino acids. The V and J ends lost 5 bases and 1 base respectively, with 9 bases between them. Germline V lookup: CDR1 SEHNR, CDR2 FQNEAQ (reference sequence). The CDR3 nucleotides read TGTGCCAGCAGCCTGACAGGTTCTGGAAACACCATATATTTT. Its protein is CASSLTGSGNTIYF.

The chain combines TRBV10-3 with TRBJ2-5; 9 bases fit TRBD2. The DNA end is more similar to TRBJ2-7, so the J call may be wrong. Looked up from germline, CDR1 is ENHRY and CDR2 is SYGVKD. CDR3 length: 14 residues. CDR3 DNA sequence: TGTGCCATCAGCCACGGACTAGCGTCCTACGAGCAGTACTTC. Translated: CAISHGLASYEQYF.

The CDR3 sequence is CASSHMMTGAYGYTF. The CDR3 nucleotides are TGTGCCAGCAGTCATATGATGACAGGGGCATATGGCTACACCTTC. The J gene is TRBJ1-2, the V gene TRBV6-5; 8 bases agree with TRBD1. This CDR3 contains 15 residues. Germline lookup yields CDR1 MNHEY and CDR2 SVGAGI. V lost 5 bases and J lost 5; bases outside the gene matches: 10.

This clone showed up just once. The DNA for the CDR3 is TGCGCCAGCAGCCTCCCGGACCCCGGAGGCTACGAGCAGTACTTC. Its protein is CASSLPDPGGYEQYF. The chain has TRBV5-1 and TRBJ2-7, with a possible D match to TRBD2 (5 bases). Germline V gene lookup returns CDR1 SGHRS and CDR2 YFSETQ. The CDR3 runs 15 residues. V lost 4 bases, J lost 3 bases, and 17 bases lay in between.

This chain links TRBV5-1 with TRBJ2-7; D gene ambiguous. Trimming left V 0 bases short and J 2 bases short, with 9 bases between. CDR3 size: 14 residues. Looked up from germline, CDR1 is SGHRS and CDR2 is YFSETQ. The DNA of the CDR3 is TGCGCCAGCAGCTTGGGCGGCACCACCTACGAGCAGTACTTC. This gives the protein CASSLGGTTYEQYF.

J is TRBJ2-3 and V is TRBV10-1, with 11 positions matching TRBD2. The CDR3 is made up of 16 amino acids. CDR1 and CDR2 from the germline V gene are WNHNN and SYGVQD (reference sequence). J lost 2 bases, V lost 6 bases, and 7 bases had no gene match. CDR3: CASSSRLAGHTDTQYF. DNA for the CDR3: TGCGCCAGCAGCTCTCGACTAGCGGGGCACACAGATACGCAGTATTTT.

On this clone itself: Other DNA sequences of this sample code for an identical CDR3. The genes are TRBV19 and TRBJ1-5; 7 positions match TRBD1. The CDR3 extends over 15 amino acids. Unmatched junction bases numbered 7, after V lost 6 bases and J lost 2 bases. In germline, CDR1 is LNHDA, CDR2 SQIVND (reference sequence). CDR3 nucleotides: TGTGCCAGTAGAGAACAGGGGATCGGCAATCAGCCCCAGCATTTT. Its translation: CASREQGIGNQPQHF. Filled out from reference TRBV19 and TRBJ1-5, the complete variable domain reads DGGITQSPKYLFRKEGQNVTLSCEQNLNHDAMYWYRQDPGQGLRLIYYSQIVNDFQKGDIAEGYSVSREKKESFPLTVTSAQKNPTAFYLCASREQGIGNQPQHFGDGTRLSIL.

The DNA of the CDR3 is TGTGCCAGCAGCTCCCGACAGGCCTCTTCACCCCTCCACTTT. Translation gives CASSSRQASSPLHF. The V call is TRBV7-2, the J call TRBJ1-6; the D gene is possibly TRBD1 (6 bases). There are 14 residues in the CDR3. V lost 4 bases, J lost 9 bases, and 13 bases lay in between. Per the germline V gene, CDR1 is SGHTA and CDR2 is FQGNSA. The complete variable domain, with remaining parts taken from reference TRBV7-2 and TRBJ1-6, reads GAGVSQSPSNKVTEKGKDVELRCDPISGHTALYWYRQSLGQGLEFLIYFQGNSAPDKSGLPSDRFSAERTGGSVSTLTIQRTQQEDSAVYLCASSSRQASSPLHFGNGTRLTVT.

This clone has more than one count but fewer than ten. The chain carries TRBV19 and TRBJ2-2; D gene ambiguous. The length of the CDR3 is 15 residues. Trimming pared 3 bases from V and 1 base from J, leaving 9 bases between. CDR1 is LNHDA, CDR2 SQIVND, per germline (reference sequence). DNA of the CDR3: TGTGCCAGTAGTATGTGGCCCTTGAACACCGGGGAGCTGTTTTTT. Translation gives CASSMWPLNTGELFF.

The gene calls are TRBV5-5 and TRBJ2-2; weak D call: TRBD2 (6 bases). The germline gives CDR1 SGHKS, CDR2 YYEKEE (reference sequence). This CDR3 has 14 residues. Deletions cut 6 bases from V and 6 bases from J, with 15 bases between. CDR3 nucleotide sequence: TGTGCCAGCAAGGAGAGGACTAACCCCGGGGAGCTGTTTTTT. It specifies CASKERTNPGELFF.

The V call is TRBV5-6, the J call TRBJ2-2; 11 bases map to TRBD2. The germline V gene has CDR1 SGHDT and CDR2 YYEEEE. V lost 4 bases, J lost 5 bases, and 10 bases stayed unmatched. The CDR3 extends over 17 amino acids. CDR3: CASSLWTSGRRTGELFF. CDR3 DNA sequence: TGTGCCAGCAGCCTGTGGACTAGCGGGCGGCGGACCGGGGAGCTGTTTTTT.